This T cell receptor (beta chain) was identified in a study of CD8 T cells in ankylosing spondylitis. Study results and limitations: Blood from ankylosing spondylitis patients appeared to carry a characteristic roughly eight-variant TCR beta motif.

This clonotype came up many times. The antigen is unknown. Preparation of TCR beta libraries was done by quantitative 5'-RACE with molecular barcodes. MiXCR, applied by TCRdb to the 5' RACE reads, yields one record per CDR3 protein. The sample lists a few hundred thousand distinct CDR3 sequences; around 17% were seen once. The V and J ends lost 4 bases and 2 bases respectively, with 6 bases between them. CDR3 size: 13 residues. Germline CDR1 and CDR2: SGHRS and YFSETQ. The source is a male donor with ankylosing spondylitis. The specimen sequenced was blood, either unsorted or a sorted T cell fraction (not recorded which). The chain carries TRBV5-1 and TRBJ2-2; D is uncertain. The DNA for the CDR3 is TGCGCCAGCAGCCCTGGAAACACCGGGGAGCTGTTTTTT. Translation gives CASSPGNTGELFF.